A single sample gave rise to the 26 T cell receptor beta chains below, sequenced in a study of post-analysis software for immune sequencing data. Study conclusions and caveats: Four or five TRBV segments, TRBV5-6, TRBV5-1 and TRBV20-1 among them, were found more frequent in patients than controls.

Sequencing libraries made from TCR beta cDNA carried unique molecular identifiers. One entry per CDR3 protein results from TCRdb running MiXCR on the PCR reads. The table has some 700,000 distinct CDR3 sequences, 59% seen once. Their recognized antigens are unknown. Sequenced: blood. The source of these receptors is a girl aged 2 to 9 with multiple sclerosis.

This sequence joins TRBV12-3 or TRBV12-4 and TRBJ1-2; 7 bases map to TRBD1. The ends lost 2 bases at V and 8 bases at J; junction bases unmatched: 8. This CDR3 region has 14 residues. This CDR3 reads CASSLYLDRAGYTF. The CDR3 DNA sequence: TGTGCCAGCAGTTTATATCTCGACAGGGCGGGCTACACCTTC.

This clonotype was detected ten times or more. V usage is TRBV25-1 and J usage is TRBJ2-1, with D unclear. The V end was cut by 6 bases, the J end by 8 bases, with 8 bases between. This CDR3 has 11 amino acids. From germline, CDR1 is MGHDK and CDR2 SYGVNS. DNA for the CDR3: TGTGCCAGCAGCCCCGGCTATGAGCAGTTCTTC. Residues: CASSPGYEQFF.

V and J are TRBV20-1 and TRBJ2-3, with D uncertain. The V gene lost 0 bases and the J gene lost 3 bases, with 4 bases spanning the gap. Germline V gene data show CDR1 as DFQATT and CDR2 as SNEGSKA (reference sequence). The CDR3 has 12 residues. The CDR3 nucleotides read TGCAGTGCTAGAGATATGACAGATACGCAGTATTTT. Amino acid sequence: CSARDMTDTQYF.

The V gene is TRBV18, the J gene TRBJ1-1; no clear D gene. Germline values: CDR1 KGHSH, CDR2 LQKENI. Trimming cost V 2 bases and J 0 bases, with 13 bases left between them. The CDR3 consists of 16 residues. This CDR3 is CASSPSNAGLNTEAFF. In DNA, the CDR3 is TGTGCCAGCTCACCAAGCAATGCAGGTTTGAACACTGAAGCTTTCTTT. The entire variable domain, with the rest obtained from reference TRBV18 and TRBJ1-1, is as follows: NAGVMQNPRHLVRRRGQEARLRCSPMKGHSHVYWYRQLPEEGLKFMVYLQKENIIDESGMPKERFSAEFPKEGPSILRIQQVVRGDSAAYFCASSPSNAGLNTEAFFGQGTRLTVV.

This clonotype was counted a few times. The chain is built from TRBV7-8 and TRBJ1-5; perhaps TRBD1 as D (5 bases). Germline CDR1 reads SGHVS; CDR2 reads FQNEAQ. CDR3 size: 16 residues. V was trimmed by 5 bases and J by 2 bases, leaving 16 bases between them. In DNA, the CDR3 is TGTGCCAGCAGCCCGGAGAGGGTGGGACGCAATCAGCCCCAGCATTTT. It translates to CASSPERVGRNQPQHF.

The rearrangement joins TRBV12-3 or TRBV12-4 to TRBJ2-1; tentatively, D is TRBD1 (6 bases). CDR3 length: 14 residues. V lost 3 bases and J lost 6, with 12 bases in between. The CDR3 sequence is CASSLLQGSNEQFF. The CDR3 DNA sequence: TGTGCCAGCAGTTTGCTACAGGGAAGCAATGAGCAGTTCTTC.

The rearrangement uses TRBV7-6 and TRBJ2-4; 9 bases agree with TRBD2. The end of the DNA fits TRBJ2-7 better, so the J call may be wrong. Germline V gene sequence: CDR1 SGHVS, CDR2 FNYEAQ. The CDR3 runs to 19 residues. The CDR3 protein is CASSLFPNLAGSGAYEQYF. The CDR3 bases are TGTGCCAGCAGCTTATTCCCGAATCTAGCGGGATCAGGGGCCTACGAGCAGTACTTC.

This clonotype turned up a few times. This chain joins TRBV10-3 and TRBJ1-1, with 7 nucleotides matching TRBD1. CDR1 is ENHRY, CDR2 SYGVKD, per germline. This CDR3 is built from 15 residues. Trimming at V came to 4 bases and at J to 2 bases, leaving 7 bases not matched to a gene. The CDR3 DNA sequence: TGTGCCATCAGTGTTAAGACAGGGCATAACACTGAAGCTTTCTTT. This sequence encodes CAISVKTGHNTEAFF.

The genes are TRBV5-5 and TRBJ2-7, with 10 bases aligning to TRBD2. From germline, CDR1 is SGHKS and CDR2 YYEKEE (reference sequence). Trimming cost V 4 bases and J 3 bases; bases outside gene matches: 7. CDR3 length equals 15 residues. CDR3 DNA: TGTGCCAGCAGCGAGGGACTAGCGTCTAGCTACGAGCAGTACTTC. Translation: CASSEGLASSYEQYF.

The table lists this clonotype with a few counts. This chain connects TRBV5-1 to TRBJ2-1; D uncertain. The CDR3 totals 17 residues. With 4 bases removed from V and 0 bases from J, the gap between germline ends came to 17 bases. Germline V gives CDR1 SGHRS, CDR2 YFSETQ. CDR3 amino acids: CASSPASGWSSYNEQFF. As DNA, the CDR3 is TGCGCCAGCAGCCCCGCGTCCGGTTGGAGCTCCTACAATGAGCAGTTCTTC.

V and J are TRBV21-1 and TRBJ2-4; the table's D gene call, TRBD1, was not cross checked with the DNA. TRBV21-1 is designated a pseudogene. This CDR3 has 15 amino acids. The CDR3 coding sequence is TGTGCCAGCAGCAAAGCGCGGTCTCGGGGAAGCATTCAGTACTTC. Its protein product is CASSKARSRGSIQYF.

The rearrangement joins TRBV6-2 or TRBV6-3 to TRBJ2-7; 11 nucleotides agree with TRBD2. Germline CDR1 is MNHEY and CDR2 is SVGEGT. After removal of 2 bases from V and 4 bases from J, the junction contained 7 bases not matched to a gene. The CDR3 covers 16 residues. CDR3 sequence: CASSYDPLAGVYEQYF. The DNA of the CDR3 is TGTGCCAGCAGTTACGACCCACTAGCGGGAGTGTACGAGCAGTACTTC.

The rearrangement uses TRBV24-1 and TRBJ1-2; TRBD1 agrees at 11 bases. The CDR3 totals 16 residues. Germline CDR1 and CDR2: KGHDR and SFDVKD. J lost 6 bases, V lost 2 bases, and 7 bases had no gene match. CDR3 nucleotides: TGTGCCACCAGTGATTCTCCGGGACAGGGGGGAGATGGCTACACCTTC. Translation: CATSDSPGQGGDGYTF.

The rearrangement joins TRBV3-1 to TRBJ2-3; no firm D call. Trimming left V 1 base short and J 3 bases short, with 17 bases between. The length of the CDR3 is 17 residues. Germline loops: CDR1 LGHDT, CDR2 YNNKEL (reference sequence). In DNA form, the CDR3 reads TGTGCCAGCAGCCAAGGACCGGCCAAAGCGAGTACAGATACGCAGTATTTT. Translation: CASSQGPAKASTDTQYF.

V and J are TRBV20-1 and TRBJ2-1; 15 nucleotides line up with TRBD2. This CDR3 has 19 residues. Germline trimming cut 4 bases from V and 0 bases from J; bases unmatched to any gene: 10. Germline CDR1 and CDR2: DFQATT and SNEGSKA (reference sequence). CDR3 region: CSATRQGLAGGSSYNEQFF. CDR3 sequence (DNA): TGCAGTGCTACGAGACAGGGACTAGCGGGGGGCAGCTCCTACAATGAGCAGTTCTTC.

The rearrangement links TRBV5-1 to TRBJ2-1, with TRBD2 matching over 9 bases. CDR1 and CDR2 (germline): SGHRS, YFSETQ. There are 14 residues in the CDR3. V dropped 7 bases and J dropped 10; count of bases not matched to a gene: 12. The CDR3 coding sequence is TGCGCCAGCCGGGCAGCGGGAGGATCCCACGAGCAGTTCTTC. Translating it yields CASRAAGGSHEQFF.

V and J are TRBV20-1 and TRBJ2-3; TRBD1 might be the D (6 bases). Germline CDR1 is DFQATT and CDR2 is SNEGSKA (reference sequence). The CDR3 spans 16 residues. The V and J ends lost 0 bases and 1 base respectively, with 14 bases between them. CDR3 sequence (DNA): TGCAGTGCTAGAGATCACCGCAGGGGAGGCACAGATACGCAGTATTTT. It is translated as CSARDHRRGGTDTQYF.

The chain employs TRBV15 and TRBJ2-5; D may be TRBD2 (6 bases). Looked up from germline, CDR1 is LNHNV and CDR2 is YYDKDF (reference sequence). The CDR3 has 13 residues. V shed 6 bases and J shed 3 bases, with 11 bases lying between them. CDR3 DNA sequence: TGTGCCACCAGAAGGGGCGGGGAAGAGACCCAGTACTTC. Translating gives CATRRGGEETQYF.

This clonotype was detected ten times or more. This chain joins TRBV7-9 and TRBJ2-1, with 7 bases matching TRBD2. Trimming removed 4 bases from V and 8 bases from J; junction bases left unmatched: 2. CDR3 length: 12 residues. Germline CDR1 and CDR2: SEHNR and FQNEAQ (reference sequence). CDR3 loop: CASSWAGDEQFF. As DNA, the CDR3 is TGTGCCAGCAGCTGGGCGGGGGATGAGCAGTTCTTC.

The rearrangement uses TRBV20-1 and TRBJ2-7; TRBD2 matches 11 bases. With V trimmed by 3 bases and J by 3 bases, 7 bases remained unmatched. Germline CDR1 is DFQATT and CDR2 is SNEGSKA (reference sequence). The CDR3 extends over 15 amino acids. This CDR3 reads CSASSLAGGYYEQYF. The CDR3 DNA reads as TGCAGTGCTAGTTCTCTAGCGGGAGGATACTACGAGCAGTACTTC.

The gene calls are TRBV12-3 or TRBV12-4 and TRBJ2-5; D remains unclear. CDR3 size: 14 residues. Trimming shortened V by 7 bases and J by 4 bases, and 16 bases separated the two germline ends. The DNA for the CDR3 is TGTGCCAGCACACCGAGGTTCCGAGGAGAGACCCAGTACTTC. Translated, it gives CASTPRFRGETQYF.

This chain joins TRBV20-1 and TRBJ2-7; D gene ambiguous. Near its end, the DNA agrees better with TRBJ2-4, so the J call may be wrong. The CDR3 extends over 15 amino acids. The germline V gene encodes CDR1 DFQATT and CDR2 SNEGSKA (reference sequence). The CDR3 DNA follows: TGCAGTGCCCAGGTGGGCCCAACGGTCAAAAACATTCAGTACTTC. Translation gives CSAQVGPTVKNIQYF.

V usage is TRBV29-1 and J usage is TRBJ2-1; perhaps TRBD1 as D (5 bases). V shed 3 bases and J shed 3 bases, with 6 bases lying between them. This CDR3 is built from 12 residues. From germline, CDR1 is SQVTM and CDR2 ANQGSEA. The CDR3 DNA sequence: TGCAGCGTTGACAGGGACTACAATGAGCAGTTCTTC. It codes for CSVDRDYNEQFF.

This clonotype was seen more than once but under ten times. The chain has TRBV12-3 or TRBV12-4 and TRBJ2-3; 7 positions match TRBD1. This CDR3 is 15 amino acids long. The V gene end was trimmed by 3 bases and the J gene end by 0 bases; junction bases not matched to a gene: 3. The CDR3 loop reads CASSFQTGSTDTQYF. The CDR3 nucleotides read TGTGCCAGCAGTTTTCAGACAGGGAGCACAGATACGCAGTATTTT.

A remark on this clonotype: Relative to the germline gene, one junction end is altered; a read error may explain this. This chain links TRBV6-2 or TRBV6-3 with TRBJ1-1, with 7 nucleotides matching TRBD1. The length of the CDR3 is 16 residues. CDR1 and CDR2 (germline): MNHEY, SVGEGT. CDR3 nucleotides: TGTACCAGCAGAGAGAGACCGGGACAGCCAAACACTGAAGCTTTCTTT. Its protein is CTSRERPGQPNTEAFF.

This chain joins TRBV2 and TRBJ2-7; D remains unclear. Trimming removed 6 bases at V and 3 bases at J, with 12 bases between. This CDR3 spans 13 amino acids. Per the germline V gene, CDR1 is SNHLY and CDR2 is FYNNEI. The CDR3, as DNA: TGTGCCAGCAGAGCTCGGGCAGTCTACGAGCAGTACTTC. Its translation is CASRARAVYEQYF.